This T cell receptor beta chain emerged from a study of blood T cell repertoires in COVID-19. Study as a whole: Both acute and convalescent COVID-19 samples were obtained from the United States, Italy and Spain.

While infection was still active, Seattle patients were enrolled and then followed longitudinally. Unmatched junction bases numbered 10, after V lost 5 bases and J lost 6 bases. Germline V gene lookup returns CDR1 SGHTA and CDR2 FQGNSA. The CDR3 has 15 amino acids. This clone has only a few counts. Data came from immunoSEQ multiplex PCR; TCRdb stores just in-frame clones and leaves some out. The sample yields 300,000 to 400,000 clones, more than 70% seen once. The gene calls are TRBV7-2 and TRBJ1-5; 7 bases fit TRBD1. This sequence originates from a woman aged 25 to 45 with COVID-19, enrolled during active disease. The sequenced sample consisted of peripheral blood. This chain's CDR3 is CASSKDREGGQPQHF. CDR3 DNA: TGTGCCAGCAGCAAAGACAGGGAAGGGGGTCAGCCCCAGCATTTT. Full variable domain (outside the CDR3, taken from reference TRBV7-2 and TRBJ1-5): GAGVSQSPSNKVTEKGKDVELRCDPISGHTALYWYRQSLGQGLEFLIYFQGNSAPDKSGLPSDRFSAERTGGSVSTLTIQRTQQEDSAVYLCASSKDREGGQPQHFGDGTRLSIL.